This T cell receptor (beta chain) was profiled in a study of graft-versus-host responses after intestinal transplantation. General study findings and limits: Maximum circulating GvH clone levels tracked with early post-transplant HvG decreases.

Sequencing was performed with immunoSEQ multiplex PCR; in TCRdb, only in-frame clones are kept and a portion is missing. Of 85,000 to 100,000 clones listed, about 93% are singletons. V lost 6 bases and J lost 5, with 11 bases in between. In germline, CDR1 is SGDLS, CDR2 YYNGEE. The CDR3 extends over 12 amino acids. Points on this clone: Antigen specificity is unknown.

V usage is TRBV9 and J usage is TRBJ1-2, with no clear D. This clonotype was sampled from a human donor who received an intestinal transplant. The source material was unstimulated CD8+ T cells sorted from spleen or lymph node cells, sampled before intestinal transplant. CDR3 nucleotide sequence: TGTGCCAGCAACCTGCCGAGTTATGGCTACACCTTC. Protein product: CASNLPSYGYTF.